Shown below are 11 T cell receptor beta chains from a single sample sequenced in a study of blood T cell repertoires in COVID-19. TCRdb's copy holds only in-frame clones and misses some; the assay was immunoSEQ multiplex PCR. The table shows about 340,000 clones, with around 85% occurring only once. The sample was PBMCs or T cells enriched from blood (not recorded which). Receptors were obtained from a woman in her 40s with acute COVID-19.

The chain couples TRBV11-2 to TRBJ2-3; D possibly corresponds to TRBD2 (6 bases). V was pared by 4 bases and J by 4 bases, with 9 bases between. Germline V gene data show CDR1 as SGHAT and CDR2 as FQNNGV. This CDR3 spans 13 amino acids. This CDR3 reads CASSWDFADTQYF. CDR3 coding DNA: TGTGCCAGCAGCTGGGACTTTGCAGATACGCAGTATTTT. Looking up the rest from reference TRBV11-2 and TRBJ2-3 gives the full variable domain: EAGVAQSPRYKIIEKRQSVAFWCNPISGHATLYWYQQILGQGPKLLIQFQNNGVVDDSQLPKDRFSAERLKGVDSTLKIQPAKLEDSAVYLCASSWDFADTQYFGPGTRLTVL.

This rearrangement joins TRBV27 to TRBJ1-1, with 9 bases lining up with TRBD1. Trimming took 5 bases from V and 4 from J; bases not matched to a gene: 8. The germline V gene encodes CDR1 MNHEY and CDR2 SMNVEV (reference sequence). There are 15 residues in the CDR3. DNA for the CDR3: TGTGCCAGCAGTCCCTCGCGGACAGGGGCCACTGAAGCTTTCTTT. It encodes CASSPSRTGATEAFF.

Here the CDR3 DNA reads TGTGCCAGCAGTTACCAGGGCGCCTTAGGGATGCCCCAGCATTTT. Amino acid sequence: CASSYQGALGMPQHF. The V gene is TRBV6-2 or TRBV6-3, the J gene TRBJ1-5; maybe TRBD1 (5 bases). V lost 2 bases and J lost 9, with 17 bases in between. The CDR3 spans 15 residues. CDR1 is MNHEY, CDR2 SVGEGT, per germline.

The gene calls are TRBV6-5 and TRBJ1-2; the match to TRBD1 covers 7 bases. Germline V gene lookup returns CDR1 MNHEY and CDR2 SVGAGI. Trimming removed 2 bases from V and 4 bases from J; junction bases left unmatched: 7. The CDR3 contains 15 residues. The CDR3, as DNA: TGTGCCAGCAGTTACGGGACAGTCTCTTCCTATGGCTACACCTTC. Translated, it gives CASSYGTVSSYGYTF.

The chain combines TRBV7-2 with TRBJ1-4; 7 bases match TRBD1. In germline, CDR1 is SGHTA, CDR2 FQGNSA. V was pared by 4 bases and J by 6 bases, with 8 bases of the junction left unmatched. The length of the CDR3 is 15 residues. Here the CDR3 DNA reads TGTGCCAGCAGCTCCCAGACAGGGTATCATGAAAAACTGTTTTTT. This codes for CASSSQTGYHEKLFF.

The CDR3 sequence: CASSLGAGGTYEQYF. CDR3 bases: TGCGCCAGCAGCTTGGGAGCGGGGGGGACCTACGAGCAGTACTTC. The rearrangement uses TRBV5-1 and TRBJ2-7; TRBD2 aligns across 10 bases. V lost 0 bases and J lost 2; bases outside the gene matches: 2. The CDR3 is 15 residues long. CDR1 and CDR2 (germline): SGHRS, YFSETQ.

Comments on this clone: Other DNA sequences in the same sample also yield this CDR3. The V gene is TRBV28, the J gene TRBJ2-7; 8 bases map to TRBD1. Germline V gene lookup returns CDR1 MDHEN and CDR2 SYDVKM. The J segment lost 3 bases and the V segment lost 4 bases, leaving 2 bases of the junction unmatched. CDR3 length equals 13 residues. The CDR3 reads CASSSGQGYEQYF. The CDR3 DNA reads as TGTGCCAGCAGTTCAGGACAGGGCTACGAGCAGTACTTC.

This clone appeared a few times. The chain combines TRBV7-6 with TRBJ2-7, with D perhaps matching TRBD1 (5 bases). The CDR3 extends over 18 amino acids. Germline CDR1 SGHVS, CDR2 FNYEAQ. Trimming took off 1 base at V and 9 bases at J, with 28 bases between the two ends. The CDR3 sequence is CASSLVPRQFLESGVQYF. The CDR3 nucleotides read TGTGCCAGCAGCTTAGTTCCACGACAGTTCCTCGAGTCTGGGGTGCAGTACTTC. The full variable domain, completed using reference TRBV7-6 and TRBJ2-7, is GAGVSQSPRYKVTKRGQDVALRCDPISGHVSLYWYRQALGQGPEFLTYFNYEAQQDKSGLPNDRFSAERPEGSISTLTIQRTEQRDSAMYRCASSLVPRQFLESGVQYFGPGTRLTVT.

The V call is TRBV15, the J call TRBJ1-5; the match to TRBD1 covers 7 bases. The germline V gene encodes CDR1 LNHNV and CDR2 YYDKDF (reference sequence). The trim removed 6 bases at V and 7 bases at J, leaving 12 bases unmatched. CDR3 length equals 15 residues. The CDR3 DNA reads as TGTGCCACCAGTAAGGAGGGGGCTGGTTGGCAGCCCCAGCATTTT. Translated, it gives CATSKEGAGWQPQHF.

The chain employs TRBV7-9 and TRBJ1-6; 11 nucleotides align to TRBD1. This CDR3 region has 18 residues. Germline CDR1 and CDR2: SEHNR and FQNEAQ (reference sequence). V lost 1 base and J lost 2; bases outside the gene matches: 4. The CDR3 sequence: CASSLEGQGVTYNSPLHF. The CDR3 bases are TGTGCCAGCAGCTTAGAGGGACAGGGGGTTACCTATAATTCACCCCTCCACTTT.

This chain connects TRBV9 to TRBJ2-2; 11 nucleotides align to TRBD2. The germline V gene has CDR1 SGDLS and CDR2 YYNGEE. With V trimmed by 1 base and J by 0 bases, 2 bases remained unmatched. The CDR3 has 17 residues. This CDR3 is CASSVPSGGTNTGELFF. For the CDR3, the DNA is TGTGCCAGCAGCGTACCTAGCGGGGGGACGAACACCGGGGAGCTGTTTTTT.